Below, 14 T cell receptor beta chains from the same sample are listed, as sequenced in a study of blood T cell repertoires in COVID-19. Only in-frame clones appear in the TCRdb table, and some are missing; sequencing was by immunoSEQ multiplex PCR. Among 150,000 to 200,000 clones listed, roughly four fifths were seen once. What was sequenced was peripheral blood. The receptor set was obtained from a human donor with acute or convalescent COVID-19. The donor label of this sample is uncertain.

CDR3 sequence reads: CASSKGSSTTNEKLFF. CDR3 bases: TGTGCCAGCAGCAAAGGGAGCAGTACAACTAATGAAAAACTGTTTTTT. The chain joins TRBV21-1 to TRBJ1-4. TRBV21-1 is a known pseudogene. This CDR3 region has 16 residues.

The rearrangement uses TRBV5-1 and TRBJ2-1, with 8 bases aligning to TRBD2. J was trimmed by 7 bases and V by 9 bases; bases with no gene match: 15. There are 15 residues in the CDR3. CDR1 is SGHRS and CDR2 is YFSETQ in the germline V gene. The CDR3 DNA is TGCGCCACCACTCCAGCGGGAGCCGCCGGGAATGAGCAGTTCTTC. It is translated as CATTPAGAAGNEQFF.

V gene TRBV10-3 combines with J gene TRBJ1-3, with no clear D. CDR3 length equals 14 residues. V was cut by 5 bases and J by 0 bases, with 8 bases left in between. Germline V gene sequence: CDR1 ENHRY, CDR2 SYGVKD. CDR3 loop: CAISPGASGNTIYF. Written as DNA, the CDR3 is TGTGCCATCAGTCCGGGAGCCTCTGGAAACACCATATATTTT.

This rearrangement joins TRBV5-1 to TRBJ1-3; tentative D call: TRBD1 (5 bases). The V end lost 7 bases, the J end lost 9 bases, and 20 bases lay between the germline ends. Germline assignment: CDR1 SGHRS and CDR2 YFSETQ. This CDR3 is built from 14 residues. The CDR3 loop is CASPGIQGKSTIYF. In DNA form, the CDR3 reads TGCGCCAGCCCCGGTATCCAGGGAAAGAGCACCATATATTTT.

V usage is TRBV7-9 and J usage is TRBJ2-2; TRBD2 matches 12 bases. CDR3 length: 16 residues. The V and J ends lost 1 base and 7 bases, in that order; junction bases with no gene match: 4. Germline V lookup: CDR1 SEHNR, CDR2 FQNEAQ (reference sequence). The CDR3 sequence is CASSLGTSGTGGELFF. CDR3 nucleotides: TGTGCCAGCAGCTTAGGGACTAGCGGGACCGGCGGGGAGCTGTTTTTT.

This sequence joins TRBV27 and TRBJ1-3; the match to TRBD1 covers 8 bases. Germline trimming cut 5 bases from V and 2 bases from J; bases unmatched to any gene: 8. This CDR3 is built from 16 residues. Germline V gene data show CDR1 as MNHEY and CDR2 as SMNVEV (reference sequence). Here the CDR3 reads CASSPLPDRAGNTIYF. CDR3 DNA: TGTGCCAGCAGTCCCCTACCGGACAGGGCTGGAAACACCATATATTTT.

The CDR3, as DNA: TGTGCCAGCAGTTATAGGTCCCCCGACAGCTCCTATAATTCACCCCTCCACTTT. Its translation: CASSYRSPDSSYNSPLHF. The chain couples TRBV27 to TRBJ1-6; D might be TRBD1 (5 bases). The CDR3 extends over 18 amino acids. Trimming took 4 bases from V and 0 from J, leaving 16 bases between them. CDR1 is MNHEY and CDR2 is SMNVEV in the germline V gene (reference sequence).

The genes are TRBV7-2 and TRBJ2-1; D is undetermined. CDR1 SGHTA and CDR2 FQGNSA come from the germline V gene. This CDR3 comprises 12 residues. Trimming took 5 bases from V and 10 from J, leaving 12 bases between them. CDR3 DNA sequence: TGTGCCAGCAGCCCCCGTTCCAGAGAGCAGTTCTTC. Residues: CASSPRSREQFF.

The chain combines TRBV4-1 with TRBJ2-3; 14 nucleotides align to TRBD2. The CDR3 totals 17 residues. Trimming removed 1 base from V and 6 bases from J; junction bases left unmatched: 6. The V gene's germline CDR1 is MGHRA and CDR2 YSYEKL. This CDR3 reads CASSQAGLAGARDTQYF. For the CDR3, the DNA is TGCGCCAGCAGCCAAGCGGGACTAGCGGGGGCCCGTGATACGCAGTATTTT.

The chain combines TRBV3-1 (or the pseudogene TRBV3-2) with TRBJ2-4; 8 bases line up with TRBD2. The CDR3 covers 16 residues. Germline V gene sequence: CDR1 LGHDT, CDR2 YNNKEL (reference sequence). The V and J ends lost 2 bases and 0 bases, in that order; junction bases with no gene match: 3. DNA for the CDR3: TGTGCCAGCAGCCAAAGCGGGGGACTAGCCAAAAACATTCAGTACTTC. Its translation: CASSQSGGLAKNIQYF.

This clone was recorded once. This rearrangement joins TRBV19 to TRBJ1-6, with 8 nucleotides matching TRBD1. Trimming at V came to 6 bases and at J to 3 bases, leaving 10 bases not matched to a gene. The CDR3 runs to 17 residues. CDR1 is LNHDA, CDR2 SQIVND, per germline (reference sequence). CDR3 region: CASSNDRGGSYNSPLHF. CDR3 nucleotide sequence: TGTGCCAGTAGCAATGACAGGGGAGGGAGCTATAATTCACCCCTCCACTTT.

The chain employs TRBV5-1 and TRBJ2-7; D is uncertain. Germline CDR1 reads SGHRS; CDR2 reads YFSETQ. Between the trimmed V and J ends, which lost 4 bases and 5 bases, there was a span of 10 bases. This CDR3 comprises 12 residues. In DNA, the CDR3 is TGCGCCAGCAGCCAGGAAGGCCACGAGCAGTACTTC. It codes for CASSQEGHEQYF.

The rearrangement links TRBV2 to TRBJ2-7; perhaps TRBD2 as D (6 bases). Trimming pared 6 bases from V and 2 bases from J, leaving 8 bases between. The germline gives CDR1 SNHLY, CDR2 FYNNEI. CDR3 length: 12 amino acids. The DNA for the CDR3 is TGTGCCAGCAGGGAGGGAACCTACGAGCAGTACTTC. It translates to CASREGTYEQYF.

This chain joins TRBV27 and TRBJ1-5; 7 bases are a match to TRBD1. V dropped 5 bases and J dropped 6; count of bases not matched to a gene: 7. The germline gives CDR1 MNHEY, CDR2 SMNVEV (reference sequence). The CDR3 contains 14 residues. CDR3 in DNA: TGTGCCAGCAGTCAAACAGGGGAAGTTCAGCCCCAGCATTTT. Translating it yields CASSQTGEVQPQHF.